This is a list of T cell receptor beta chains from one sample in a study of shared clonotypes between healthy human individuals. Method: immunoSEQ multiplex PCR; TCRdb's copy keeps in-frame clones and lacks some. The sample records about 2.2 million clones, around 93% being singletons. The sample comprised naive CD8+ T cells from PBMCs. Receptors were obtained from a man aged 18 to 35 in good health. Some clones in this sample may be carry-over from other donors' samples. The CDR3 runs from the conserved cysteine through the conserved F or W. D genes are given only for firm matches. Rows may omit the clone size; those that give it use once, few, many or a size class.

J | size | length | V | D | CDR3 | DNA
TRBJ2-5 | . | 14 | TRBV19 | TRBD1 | CASSMRQGGETQYF | TGTGCCAGTAGTATGCGACAGGGGGGAGAGACCCAGTACTTC
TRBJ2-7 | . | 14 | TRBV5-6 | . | CASSLGLSPYEQYF | TGTGCCAGCAGCTTGGGTCTGTCCCCCTACGAGCAGTACTTC
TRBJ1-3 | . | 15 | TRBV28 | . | CASSFVQVSGNTIYF | TGTGCCAGCAGTTTTGTCCAGGTCTCTGGAAACACCATATATTTT
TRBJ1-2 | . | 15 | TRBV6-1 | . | CASSEAGLIIYGYTF | TGTGCCAGCAGTGAAGCTGGTCTGATCATTTATGGCTACACCTTC
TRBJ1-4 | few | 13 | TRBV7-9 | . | CASRPSPDEKLFF | TGTGCCAGCAGACCAAGCCCCGATGAAAAACTGTTTTTT
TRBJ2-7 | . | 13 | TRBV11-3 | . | CASSGGTAYEQYF | TGTGCCAGCAGTGGAGGGACAGCCTACGAGCAGTACTTC
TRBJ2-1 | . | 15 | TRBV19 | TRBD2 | CASSTRDYTHNEQFF | TGTGCCAGTAGTACCCGGGACTACACGCACAATGAGCAGTTCTTC
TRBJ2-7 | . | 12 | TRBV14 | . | CASSQGPWEQYF | TGTGCCAGCAGCCAAGGTCCTTGGGAGCAGTACTTC
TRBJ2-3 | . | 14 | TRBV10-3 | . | CAISTTDLTDTQYF | TGTGCCATCAGTACAACAGATCTCACAGATACGCAGTATTTT
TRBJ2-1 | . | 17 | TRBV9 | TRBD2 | CASSAGLADLLNNEQFF | TGTGCCAGCAGCGCGGGACTAGCGGACTTATTAAACAATGAGCAGTTCTTC
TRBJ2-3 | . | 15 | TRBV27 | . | CASSSRDGSTDTQYF | TGTGCCAGCAGTTCTCGGGACGGTAGCACAGATACGCAGTATTTT